The 22 T cell receptor beta chains below come from one sample, sequenced in a study of blood T cell repertoires in COVID-19. Sequencing was performed with immunoSEQ multiplex PCR; in TCRdb, only in-frame clones are kept and a portion is missing. The sample carries about 200,000 clones, around 83% recorded once. Sequencing was done on a sample of peripheral blood. These receptors came from an elderly woman with acute or convalescent COVID-19.

V is TRBV18 and J is TRBJ1-5; weak D call: TRBD1 (5 bases). Germline-derived CDR1 and CDR2 are KGHSH and LQKENI. V was pared by 6 bases and J by 7 bases, with 16 bases between. The CDR3 consists of 14 residues. The CDR3 sequence is CASSPNQGKQPQHF. Written as DNA, the CDR3 is TGTGCCAGCTCTCCTAACCAGGGTAAGCAGCCCCAGCATTTT.

The genes are TRBV29-1 and TRBJ2-3; 7 bases are a match to TRBD2. CDR1 and CDR2 from the germline V gene are SQVTM and ANQGSEA. The CDR3 loop spans 15 amino acids. The trim removed 7 bases at V and 0 bases at J, leaving 10 bases unmatched. This CDR3 reads CSARGRATSTDTQYF. In DNA form, the CDR3 reads TGCAGCGCTCGAGGGAGGGCTACTAGCACAGATACGCAGTATTTT.

Concerning this clone: A read error may produce the germline difference seen at one junction end. The chain recombines TRBV7-7 with TRBJ1-6; TRBD1 might be the D (5 bases). The germline CDR1 and CDR2 sequences are SSHAT and FNYEAQ (reference sequence). The CDR3 runs 15 residues. CDR3 region: CASSLPTVTRPPLHF. CDR3 nucleotide sequence: TGTGCTAGCAGCTTACCGACAGTGACTAGACCACCCCTCCACTTT.

The chain combines TRBV4-3 with TRBJ1-1, with a possible D match to TRBD1 (6 bases). Looked up from germline, CDR1 is LGHNA and CDR2 is YSLEER. V shed 0 bases and J shed 3 bases, with 11 bases lying between them. The CDR3 has 15 residues. In DNA, the CDR3 is TGCGCCAGCAGCCAAGACGGGGGGCGGGACACTGAAGCTTTCTTT. Protein sequence: CASSQDGGRDTEAFF.

The V gene is TRBV2, the J gene TRBJ1-1; 8 nucleotides agree with TRBD1. This CDR3 is 15 amino acids long. The junction had 5 bases not matched to a gene; V was cut back by 5 bases and J by 0 bases. The germline CDR1 and CDR2 sequences are SNHLY and FYNNEI. This CDR3 reads CASSRQGLMNTEAFF. DNA for the CDR3: TGTGCCAGCAGTCGACAGGGGCTAATGAACACTGAAGCTTTCTTT.

The V call is TRBV5-6, the J call TRBJ2-7; a possible D gene is TRBD1 (6 bases). The CDR3 length is 14 residues. Trimming left V 0 bases short and J 7 bases short, with 14 bases between. The V gene's germline CDR1 is SGHDT and CDR2 YYEEEE. Here the CDR3 reads CASSLDGGLGEQYF. The CDR3 nucleotides read TGTGCCAGCAGCTTGGATGGGGGCCTTGGAGAGCAGTACTTC.

J is TRBJ2-2 and V is TRBV5-1; TRBD1 is a possible D gene (6 bases). The CDR3 sequence is 14 residues long. Between the trimmed V and J ends, which lost 0 bases and 7 bases, there was a span of 10 bases. From germline, CDR1 is SGHRS and CDR2 YFSETQ. CDR3 loop: CASSLVQGSGELFF. In DNA form, the CDR3 reads TGCGCCAGCAGCTTGGTACAGGGTAGCGGGGAGCTGTTTTTT. The full variable domain, completed using reference TRBV5-1 and TRBJ2-2, is KAGVTQTPRYLIKTRGQQVTLSCSPISGHRSVSWYQQTPGQGLQFLFEYFSETQRNKGNFPGRFSGRQFSNSRSEMNVSTLELGDSALYLCASSLVQGSGELFFGEGSRLTVL.

The CDR3 reads CASSLAENYGYTF. The CDR3 DNA is TGCGCCAGCAGCTTGGCAGAAAACTATGGCTACACCTTC. The genes are TRBV5-1 and TRBJ1-2; D is undetermined. CDR3 size: 13 residues. V dropped 0 bases and J dropped 2 bases, with 5 bases sitting between them. Germline values: CDR1 SGHRS, CDR2 YFSETQ.

The chain combines TRBV5-1 with TRBJ1-1; tentatively, D is TRBD1 (6 bases). Germline CDR1 SGHRS, CDR2 YFSETQ. The V and J ends lost 6 bases and 2 bases respectively, with 11 bases between them. CDR3 length equals 13 residues. The CDR3 coding sequence is TGCGCCAGCACGACAGGCTCAAACACTGAAGCTTTCTTT. Its translation is CASTTGSNTEAFF. Drawing the rest from reference TRBV5-1 and TRBJ1-1, the complete variable domain is KAGVTQTPRYLIKTRGQQVTLSCSPISGHRSVSWYQQTPGQGLQFLFEYFSETQRNKGNFPGRFSGRQFSNSRSEMNVSTLELGDSALYLCASTTGSNTEAFFGQGTRLTVV.

V gene TRBV5-1 combines with J gene TRBJ2-5; TRBD2 agrees at 11 bases. Unmatched junction bases numbered 11, after V lost 1 base and J lost 3 bases. CDR1 SGHRS and CDR2 YFSETQ come from the germline V gene. The CDR3 runs to 18 residues. CDR3 sequence (DNA): TGCGCCAGCAGCTTGATGGCTAGCGGGGGGACTCTCAAAGAGACCCAGTACTTC. Protein sequence: CASSLMASGGTLKETQYF. The full variable domain, in which reference TRBV5-1 and TRBJ2-5 provide the parts outside the CDR3, is KAGVTQTPRYLIKTRGQQVTLSCSPISGHRSVSWYQQTPGQGLQFLFEYFSETQRNKGNFPGRFSGRQFSNSRSEMNVSTLELGDSALYLCASSLMASGGTLKETQYFGPGTRLLVL.

The rearrangement uses TRBV5-5 and TRBJ1-1; D perhaps matches TRBD1 (5 bases). The CDR3 totals 13 residues. V was shortened by 5 bases and J by 1 base, with 9 bases between the two germline ends. Germline V gene lookup returns CDR1 SGHKS and CDR2 YYEKEE (reference sequence). CDR3 sequence (DNA): TGTGCCAGCAGTTTTCAGGGGAACACTGAAGCTTTCTTT. Its protein product is CASSFQGNTEAFF.

The V and J genes are TRBV7-2 and TRBJ2-3; TRBD1 matches at 8 bases. V was clipped by 3 bases and J by 15 bases; unmatched bases: 14. Germline CDR1 is SGHTA and CDR2 is FQGNSA. The CDR3 is 14 amino acids. The CDR3 DNA follows: TGTGCCAGCAGCTTCCGGGACAGGAGGACCGTCGAATATTTT. The encoded protein is CASSFRDRRTVEYF.

This sequence joins TRBV24-1 and TRBJ1-5; D remains ambiguous. The CDR3 runs 12 residues. Trimming took off 6 bases at V and 4 bases at J, with 6 bases between the two ends. Germline assignment: CDR1 KGHDR and CDR2 SFDVKD. CDR3 coding DNA: TGTGCCACCAGTTCGGGGAATCAGCCCCAGCATTTT. The encoded protein is CATSSGNQPQHF.

V and J are TRBV4-2 and TRBJ2-1; the D gene is possibly TRBD1 (5 bases). CDR3 length: 12 amino acids. From germline, CDR1 is LGHNA and CDR2 YNFKEQ. The ends were cut back, 1 base at V and 9 bases at J, with 7 bases in the middle. The CDR3 protein is CASSQGGSEQFF. CDR3 coding DNA: TGTGCCAGCAGCCAAGGGGGCAGTGAGCAGTTCTTC.

The chain recombines TRBV7-8 with TRBJ2-7; no definite D call. This CDR3 spans 12 amino acids. Germline V lookup: CDR1 SGHVS, CDR2 FQNEAQ. V was trimmed by 1 base and J by 3 bases, leaving 4 bases between them. CDR3 amino acids: CASSLDNYEQYF. CDR3 in DNA: TGTGCCAGCAGCTTAGATAACTACGAGCAGTACTTC.

The CDR3 region is CASSLLALPYEQYF. The CDR3 DNA reads as TGTGCCAGCTCCCTACTAGCCCTTCCCTACGAGCAGTACTTC. The V call is TRBV18, the J call TRBJ2-7, with D maybe TRBD2 (6 bases). V was pared by 6 bases and J by 2 bases, with 14 bases between. The germline V gene has CDR1 KGHSH and CDR2 LQKENI. There are 14 residues in the CDR3.

The chain combines TRBV4-3 with TRBJ2-7; 9 bases fit TRBD1. CDR3 length: 15 amino acids. Trimming removed 3 bases from V and 2 bases from J; junction bases left unmatched: 5. The germline gives CDR1 LGHNA, CDR2 YSLEER. This CDR3 is CASSHPRDRAYEQYF. The CDR3 DNA reads as TGCGCCAGCAGCCATCCACGGGACAGGGCCTACGAGCAGTACTTC.

The chain couples TRBV6-5 to TRBJ2-3, with D maybe TRBD2 (6 bases). This CDR3 has 13 amino acids. Looked up from germline, CDR1 is MNHEY and CDR2 is SVGAGI. With 11 bases removed from V and 1 base from J, the gap between germline ends came to 13 bases. The CDR3 loop is CAASGDGTDTQYF. As DNA, the CDR3 is TGTGCCGCCTCGGGGGACGGCACAGATACGCAGTATTTT.

The chain uses TRBV5-4 and TRBJ2-5; 9 bases align to TRBD2. V shed 0 bases, J shed 4 bases, and the junction held 16 bases outside the gene matches. This CDR3 comprises 19 residues. Per the germline V gene, CDR1 is SGHNT and CDR2 is YYREEE (reference sequence). The CDR3 DNA follows: TGTGCCAGCAGCTTGGCCCTAATAGCGGGAGAGGGGGCGGGAGAGACCCAGTACTTC. It translates to CASSLALIAGEGAGETQYF.

The CDR3 coding sequence is TGTGCCAGCGGCGACAGGGACCACACTGAAGCTTTCTTT. It codes for CASGDRDHTEAFF. This chain links TRBV28 with TRBJ1-1; TRBD1 agrees at 7 bases. The CDR3 extends over 13 amino acids. J gave up 3 bases and V 8 bases, and 6 bases lay outside the gene matches. Germline assignment: CDR1 MDHEN and CDR2 SYDVKM.

This clone has just one count. The V call is TRBV6-6, the J call TRBJ2-7; D is ambiguous. The V gene lost 2 bases and the J gene lost 2 bases, with 10 bases spanning the gap. The CDR3 covers 14 residues. CDR1 MNHNY and CDR2 SVGAGI come from the germline V gene (reference sequence). The CDR3 nucleotides read TGTGCCAGCAGTTACCAACCGGTAACCTACGAGCAGTACTTC. It codes for CASSYQPVTYEQYF.

On this clone: Other nucleotide sequences from this sample produce the same CDR3. The chain employs TRBV19 and TRBJ1-2, with TRBD1 matching over 9 bases. In germline, CDR1 is LNHDA, CDR2 SQIVND (reference sequence). V was clipped by 3 bases and J by 4 bases; unmatched bases: 3. The CDR3 spans 14 residues. CDR3 sequence reads: CASSIQTGGYGYTF. CDR3 nucleotides: TGTGCCAGTAGTATTCAGACAGGGGGCTATGGCTACACCTTC.